This T cell receptor beta chain stems from a study of human T cells and chemical hapten exposure. Study observations and caveats: All donors were alopecia patients, so their immunity may differ from that of healthy people. Expanded TCRs produced significantly more large CDR3 similarity clusters than controls did.

Time point in this sample: pre-sensitization, week 0. Specified treatment: therapeutic diphenylcyclopropenone sensitization with weekly scalp DPC. As regards this clonotype: No antigen is known for it.

The library labeled individual cDNA molecules by adding unique molecular identifiers to them. TCRdb redid the calling of the RACE reads with MiXCR, one entry per CDR3 protein. The sample includes a few hundred thousand distinct CDR3 sequences, 5.5% of them seen just once. The V gene's germline CDR1 is SGHTA and CDR2 FQGNSA. The CDR3 covers 14 residues. V shed 2 bases and J shed 5 bases, with 10 bases lying between them. This TCR came from a woman between 18 and 29 years old with alopecia areata. Some clones in this sample may be carry-over from other donors' samples. Source: whole blood, taken in connection with sensitization to the hapten diphenylcyclopropenone (DPC). The chain recombines TRBV7-2 with TRBJ2-1; D gene uncertain. DNA for the CDR3: TGTGCCAGCAGCTTATTTGGAACGAACAATGAGCAGTTCTTC. Protein product: CASSLFGTNNEQFF.